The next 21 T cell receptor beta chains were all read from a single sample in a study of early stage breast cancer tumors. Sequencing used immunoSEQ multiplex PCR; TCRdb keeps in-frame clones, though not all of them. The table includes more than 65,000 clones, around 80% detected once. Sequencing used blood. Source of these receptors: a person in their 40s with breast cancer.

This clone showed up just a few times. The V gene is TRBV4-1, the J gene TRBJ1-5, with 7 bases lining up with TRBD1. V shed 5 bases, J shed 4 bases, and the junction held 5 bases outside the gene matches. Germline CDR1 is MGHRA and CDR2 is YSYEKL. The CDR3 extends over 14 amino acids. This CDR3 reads CASSTGAGNQPQHF. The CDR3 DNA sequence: TGCGCCAGCAGCACAGGGGCAGGGAATCAGCCCCAGCATTTT.

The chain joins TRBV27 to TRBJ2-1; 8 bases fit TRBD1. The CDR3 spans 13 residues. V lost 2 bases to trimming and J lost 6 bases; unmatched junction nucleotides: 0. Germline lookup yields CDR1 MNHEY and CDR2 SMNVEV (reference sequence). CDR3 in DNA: TGTGCCAGCAGTTTAGACAGGGGCAATGAGCAGTTCTTC. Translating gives CASSLDRGNEQFF.

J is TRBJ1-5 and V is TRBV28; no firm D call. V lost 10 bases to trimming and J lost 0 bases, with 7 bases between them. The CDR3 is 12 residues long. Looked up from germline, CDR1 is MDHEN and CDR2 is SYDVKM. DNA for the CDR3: TGTGCCACCTCTTATAGCAATCAGCCCCAGCATTTT. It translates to CATSYSNQPQHF.

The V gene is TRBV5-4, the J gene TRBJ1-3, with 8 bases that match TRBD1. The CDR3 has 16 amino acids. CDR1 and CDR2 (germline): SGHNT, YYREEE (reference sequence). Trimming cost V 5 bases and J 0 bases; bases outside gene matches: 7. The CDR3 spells CASSRRTGSSGNTIYF. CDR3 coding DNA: TGTGCCAGCAGTCGCAGGACAGGGAGCTCTGGAAACACCATATATTTT.

CDR3 nucleotide sequence: TGTGCCAGCTCACCACCCAGGGGATCCACCACAGATACGCAGTATTTT. Protein: CASSPPRGSTTDTQYF. V gene TRBV18 combines with J gene TRBJ2-3; D is possibly TRBD1 (6 bases). The V and J ends lost 0 bases and 2 bases respectively, with 12 bases between them. In germline, CDR1 is KGHSH, CDR2 LQKENI. The CDR3 has 16 amino acids.

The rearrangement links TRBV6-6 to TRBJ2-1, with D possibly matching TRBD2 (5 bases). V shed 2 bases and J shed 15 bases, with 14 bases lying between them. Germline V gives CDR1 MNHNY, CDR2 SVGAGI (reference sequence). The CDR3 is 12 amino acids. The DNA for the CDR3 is TGTGCCAGCAGTTACGATTACGGGATTGGGTTCTTC. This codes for CASSYDYGIGFF.

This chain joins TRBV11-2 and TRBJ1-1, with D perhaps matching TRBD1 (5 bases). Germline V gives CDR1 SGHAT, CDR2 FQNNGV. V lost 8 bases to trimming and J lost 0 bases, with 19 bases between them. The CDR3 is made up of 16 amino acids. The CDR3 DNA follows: TGTGCCAGCGGGACCATCGAGGCATCTATGAACACTGAAGCTTTCTTT. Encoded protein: CASGTIEASMNTEAFF.

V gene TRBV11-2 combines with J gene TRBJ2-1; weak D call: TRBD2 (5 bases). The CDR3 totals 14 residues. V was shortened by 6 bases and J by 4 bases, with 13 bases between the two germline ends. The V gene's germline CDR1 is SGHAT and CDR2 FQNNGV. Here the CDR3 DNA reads TGTGCCAGCAGGGGAGTCGGGGTTTACAATGAGCAGTTCTTC. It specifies CASRGVGVYNEQFF.

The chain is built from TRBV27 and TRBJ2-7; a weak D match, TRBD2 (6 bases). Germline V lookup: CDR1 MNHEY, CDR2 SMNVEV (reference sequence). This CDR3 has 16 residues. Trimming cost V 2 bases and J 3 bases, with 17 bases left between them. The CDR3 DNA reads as TGTGCCAGCAGTTTAGCTTCCGGGAGCTCGGACTACGAGCAGTACTTC. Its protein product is CASSLASGSSDYEQYF.

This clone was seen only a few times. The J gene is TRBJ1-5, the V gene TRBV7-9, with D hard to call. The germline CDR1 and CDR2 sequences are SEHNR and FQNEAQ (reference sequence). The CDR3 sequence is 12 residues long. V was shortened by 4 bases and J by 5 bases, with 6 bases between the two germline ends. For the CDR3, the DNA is TGTGCCAGCAGCTCGTCTTATCAGCCCCAGCATTTT. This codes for CASSSSYQPQHF.

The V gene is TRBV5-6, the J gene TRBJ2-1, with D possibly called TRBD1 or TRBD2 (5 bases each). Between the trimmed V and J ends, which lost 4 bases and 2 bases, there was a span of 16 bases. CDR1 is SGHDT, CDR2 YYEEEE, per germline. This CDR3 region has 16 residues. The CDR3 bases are TGTGCCAGCAGCGTTCCGGGGCTTAAGGCCTACAATGAGCAGTTCTTC. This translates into CASSVPGLKAYNEQFF.

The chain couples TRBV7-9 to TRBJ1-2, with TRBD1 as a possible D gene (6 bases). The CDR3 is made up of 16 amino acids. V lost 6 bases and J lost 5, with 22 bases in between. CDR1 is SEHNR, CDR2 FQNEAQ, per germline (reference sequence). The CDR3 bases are TGTGCCAGCAGTAAAACAGAGGGACAAGGACTTTATGGCTACACCTTC. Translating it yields CASSKTEGQGLYGYTF.

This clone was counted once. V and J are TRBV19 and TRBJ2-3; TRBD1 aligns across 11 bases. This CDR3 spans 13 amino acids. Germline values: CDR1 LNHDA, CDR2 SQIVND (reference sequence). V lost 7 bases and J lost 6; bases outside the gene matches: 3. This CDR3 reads CASKDRGHDTQYF. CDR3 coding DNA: TGTGCCAGTAAGGACAGGGGGCACGATACGCAGTATTTT.

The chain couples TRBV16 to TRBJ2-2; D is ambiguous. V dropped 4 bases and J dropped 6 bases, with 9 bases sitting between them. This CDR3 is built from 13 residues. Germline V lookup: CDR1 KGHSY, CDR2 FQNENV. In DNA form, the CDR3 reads TGTGCCAGCAGCCCCAGGAGTGCCGGGGAGCTGTTTTTT. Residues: CASSPRSAGELFF.

The CDR3 region is CASSLPGSYNEQFF. The DNA of the CDR3 is TGTGCCAGCAGCTTGCCAGGGTCCTACAATGAGCAGTTCTTC. V gene TRBV5-6 combines with J gene TRBJ2-1; D may be TRBD1 (5 bases). The CDR3 loop spans 14 amino acids. Germline-derived CDR1 and CDR2 are SGHDT and YYEEEE. V was pared by 1 base and J by 1 base, with 6 bases between.

The CDR3 region is CASSLNSDHEQYF. The CDR3 bases are TGTGCCAGCAGCCTTAACAGCGATCACGAGCAGTACTTC. The chain joins TRBV7-2 to TRBJ2-7; unclear D gene. Per the germline V gene, CDR1 is SGHTA and CDR2 is FQGNSA. The CDR3 consists of 13 residues. The V and J ends lost 5 bases and 5 bases respectively, with 13 bases between them.

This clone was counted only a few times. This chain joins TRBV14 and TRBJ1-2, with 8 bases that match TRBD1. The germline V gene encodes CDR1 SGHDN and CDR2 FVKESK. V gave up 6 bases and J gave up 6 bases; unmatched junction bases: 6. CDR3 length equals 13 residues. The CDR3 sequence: CASSQGARNGYTF. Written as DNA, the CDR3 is TGTGCCAGCAGTCAGGGGGCGCGTAATGGCTACACCTTC.

The CDR3: CASSTGQGGYEQYF. The CDR3, as DNA: TGTGCCAGCAGTACCGGACAGGGGGGCTACGAGCAGTACTTC. The V call is TRBV27, the J call TRBJ2-7; 10 nucleotides align to TRBD1. V gave up 5 bases and J gave up 3 bases; unmatched junction bases: 4. The CDR3 is 14 residues long. Germline-derived CDR1 and CDR2 are MNHEY and SMNVEV (reference sequence).

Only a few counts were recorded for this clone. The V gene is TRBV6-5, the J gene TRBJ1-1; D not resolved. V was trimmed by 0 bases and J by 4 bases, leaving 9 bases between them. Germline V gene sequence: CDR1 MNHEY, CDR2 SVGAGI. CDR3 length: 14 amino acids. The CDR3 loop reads CASSYSQTGTEAFF. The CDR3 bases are TGTGCCAGCAGTTACTCGCAAACGGGCACTGAAGCTTTCTTT.

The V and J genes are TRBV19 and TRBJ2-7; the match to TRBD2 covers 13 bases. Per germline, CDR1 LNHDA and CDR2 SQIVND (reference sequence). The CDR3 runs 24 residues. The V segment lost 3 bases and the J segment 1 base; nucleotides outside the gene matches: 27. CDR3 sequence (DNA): TGTGCCAGTAGTATCTTGTTGCGTCCACGCCGACCAGGGACTAGCGGGGAGCCTTCCTACGAGCAGTACTTC. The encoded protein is CASSILLRPRRPGTSGEPSYEQYF.

The CDR3 here is CAISALTSRNARQYGYTF. CDR3 in DNA: TGTGCCATCAGTGCCCTTACCTCAAGGAACGCCAGGCAGTATGGCTACACCTTC. The chain has TRBV10-3 and TRBJ1-2; unclear D gene. This CDR3 region has 18 residues. The ends were cut back, 4 bases at V and 5 bases at J, with 26 bases in the middle. Germline V CDR1 and CDR2: ENHRY, SYGVKD.